The 26 T cell receptor beta chains reported below all come from one sample, sequenced in a study of cytotoxic CD8 clonotypes in ibrutinib-treated CLL. Some clones are missing from TCRdb's copy, which holds only in-frame ones; the method was immunoSEQ multiplex PCR. The table includes about 20,000 clones, approximately 69% detected once. The sample in question was PBMCs, obtained before ibrutinib treatment. These receptor sequences come from a human donor with chronic lymphocytic leukemia.

This clone occurred a few times. The chain carries TRBV27 and TRBJ2-1, with D uncertain. Trimming stripped 3 bases from V and 2 bases from J, with 14 bases between. The CDR3 consists of 16 residues. Germline values: CDR1 MNHEY, CDR2 SMNVEV (reference sequence). For the CDR3, the DNA is TGTGCCAGCAGTTTCCCCTGGCGGAGCCCCTACAATGAGCAGTTCTTC. Amino acid sequence: CASSFPWRSPYNEQFF.

The rearrangement uses TRBV6-5 and TRBJ2-3; 7 bases map to TRBD2. Germline V lookup: CDR1 MNHEY, CDR2 SVGAGI. CDR3 size: 15 residues. V shed 0 bases, J shed 5 bases, and the junction held 5 bases outside the gene matches. DNA for the CDR3: TGTGCCAGCAGTTACTCCGGACTAGTCGTAGATACGCAGTATTTT. Its translation: CASSYSGLVVDTQYF.

The chain links TRBV2 to TRBJ2-7; D is ambiguous. Per the germline V gene, CDR1 is SNHLY and CDR2 is FYNNEI. The CDR3 is 13 amino acids. Trimming pared 7 bases from V and 0 bases from J, leaving 10 bases between. CDR3 in DNA: TGTGCCAGCATTCGAAGGGCCTCCTACGAGCAGTACTTC. Amino acid sequence: CASIRRASYEQYF.

In DNA, the CDR3 is TGCAGCGGGACTGGCGGAGTTATTAGCACAGATACGCAGTATTTT. This sequence encodes CSGTGGVISTDTQYF. The chain is built from TRBV29-1 and TRBJ2-3; maybe TRBD2 (5 bases). The germline CDR1 and CDR2 sequences are SQVTM and ANQGSEA. V shed 7 bases and J shed 0 bases, with 17 bases lying between them. The CDR3 is 15 amino acids.

The chain links TRBV5-4 to TRBJ1-1; D ambiguous. V was cut by 4 bases and J by 5 bases, with 15 bases left in between. The CDR3 length is 14 residues. Per germline, CDR1 SGHNT and CDR2 YYREEE (reference sequence). In DNA form, the CDR3 reads TGTGCCAGCAGCCCTGGAGTAGGGAGAACTGAAGCTTTCTTT. This encodes CASSPGVGRTEAFF.

The gene calls are TRBV5-1 and TRBJ1-3, with D unclear. Germline V gene data show CDR1 as SGHRS and CDR2 as YFSETQ. The V and J ends lost 5 bases and 0 bases respectively, with 3 bases between them. This CDR3 is built from 12 residues. CDR3 DNA: TGCGCCAGCAGGGGCTCTGGAAACACCATATATTTT. Amino acid sequence: CASRGSGNTIYF.

This chain links TRBV5-4 with TRBJ1-2, with TRBD1 identical over 8 bases. With 7 bases clipped from V and 6 bases from J, the junction kept 8 bases outside the gene matches. Germline V gives CDR1 SGHNT, CDR2 YYREEE (reference sequence). This CDR3 has 13 residues. The CDR3 sequence: CASRRQGADGYTF. The DNA of the CDR3 is TGTGCCAGCCGCCGGCAGGGGGCCGATGGCTACACCTTC.

V is TRBV28 and J is TRBJ2-5, with TRBD1 matching over 7 bases. The CDR3 extends over 15 amino acids. The germline V gene encodes CDR1 MDHEN and CDR2 SYDVKM. Trimming cost V 6 bases and J 4 bases; bases outside gene matches: 11. In DNA form, the CDR3 reads TGTGCCAGCAGCAGTCCGGGACAGCTGATAGAGACCCAGTACTTC. Amino acids: CASSSPGQLIETQYF.

This sequence joins TRBV5-1 and TRBJ1-1, with 9 bases that match TRBD1. J was trimmed by 10 bases and V by 4 bases; bases with no gene match: 11. Germline assignment: CDR1 SGHRS and CDR2 YFSETQ. The length of the CDR3 is 14 residues. Here the CDR3 DNA reads TGCGCCAGCAGCCCACGGACAGGGGAAATAGGAGCTTTCTTT. Its translation is CASSPRTGEIGAFF.

This sequence joins TRBV7-9 and TRBJ2-5, with 8 bases fitting TRBD2. The CDR3 has 14 residues. V lost 4 bases to trimming and J lost 5 bases; unmatched junction nucleotides: 6. The germline V gene encodes CDR1 SEHNR and CDR2 FQNEAQ (reference sequence). DNA of the CDR3: TGTGCCAGCAGCTCAGGACTAGCAGCTGAGACCCAGTACTTC. This sequence encodes CASSSGLAAETQYF.

CDR3 in DNA: TGTGCCATCAGTGGTGGGGACACCACTGAAGCTTTCTTT. Translating gives CAISGGDTTEAFF. This chain uses TRBV10-3 with TRBJ1-1, with TRBD1 as a possible D gene (6 bases). CDR1 and CDR2 (germline): ENHRY, SYGVKD. V was shortened by 4 bases and J by 4 bases, with 10 bases between the two germline ends. The CDR3 consists of 13 residues.

The gene calls are TRBV28 and TRBJ2-1; 9 positions agree with TRBD2. V dropped 5 bases and J dropped 6; count of bases not matched to a gene: 2. Germline loops: CDR1 MDHEN, CDR2 SYDVKM. The CDR3 extends over 13 amino acids. In nucleotides, the CDR3 is TGTGCCAGCAGTCCGGGACTAGCCAATGAGCAGTTCTTC. It is translated as CASSPGLANEQFF. Together with reference TRBV28 and TRBJ2-1, the CDR3 gives the full variable domain: DVKVTQSSRYLVKRTGEKVFLECVQDMDHENMFWYRQDPGLGLRLIYFSYDVKMKEKGDIPEGYSVSREKKERFSLILESASTNQTSMYLCASSPGLANEQFFGPGTRLTVL.

This sequence joins TRBV9 and TRBJ1-4; no clear D. CDR1 is SGDLS, CDR2 YYNGEE, per germline. The CDR3 spans 13 residues. V gave up 0 bases and J gave up 12 bases, with 12 bases separating them. CDR3 protein: CASSVADLGELFF. In DNA, the CDR3 is TGTGCCAGCAGCGTAGCGGACCTTGGGGAACTGTTTTTT.

This clone showed up just once. This chain uses TRBV7-9 with TRBJ2-7; no firm D call. Per the germline V gene, CDR1 is SEHNR and CDR2 is FQNEAQ (reference sequence). Trimming cost V 1 base and J 0 bases, with 13 bases left between them. The CDR3 consists of 16 residues. The CDR3: CASSLGGGSSSYEQYF. The CDR3 DNA is TGTGCCAGCAGCTTAGGAGGCGGTTCTAGCTCCTACGAGCAGTACTTC.

The V call is TRBV6-1, the J call TRBJ1-3; tentatively, D is TRBD1 (6 bases). The germline gives CDR1 MNHNS, CDR2 SASEGT. The CDR3 extends over 15 amino acids. Trimming pared 11 bases from V and 0 bases from J, leaving 17 bases between. Here the CDR3 reads CASRAGQNSGNTIYF. The CDR3 DNA is TGTGCCTCCCGCGCTGGACAGAACTCTGGAAACACCATATATTTT.

This sequence joins TRBV29-1 and TRBJ2-7, with D tentatively TRBD1 or TRBD2 (5 bases each). Germline CDR1 reads SQVTM; CDR2 reads ANQGSEA. The CDR3 length is 14 residues. V was trimmed by 4 bases and J by 2 bases, leaving 15 bases between them. CDR3 nucleotides: TGCAGCGTTGCGGGGCGTTCCCCTCCCTACGAGCAGTACTTC. This translates into CSVAGRSPPYEQYF.

This clone is judged medium-sized. The gene calls are TRBV7-9 and TRBJ2-7, with 7 nucleotides matching TRBD2. Per the germline V gene, CDR1 is SEHNR and CDR2 is FQNEAQ (reference sequence). This CDR3 has 13 amino acids. The V gene end was trimmed by 8 bases and the J gene end by 5 bases; junction bases not matched to a gene: 9. CDR3 amino acids: CASRAGRGDEQYF. The CDR3 DNA is TGTGCCAGCCGAGCGGGAAGAGGCGACGAGCAGTACTTC.

V gene TRBV6-5 combines with J gene TRBJ2-3; possible D gene TRBD2, 6 bases. The V gene lost 2 bases and the J gene lost 0 bases, with 9 bases spanning the gap. The CDR3 length is 15 residues. Germline V gives CDR1 MNHEY, CDR2 SVGAGI. CDR3 nucleotides: TGTGCCAGCAGTTACGGCGGGGTTAGCACAGATACGCAGTATTTT. This translates into CASSYGGVSTDTQYF.

V is TRBV6-7 and J is TRBJ2-1, with TRBD2 matching over 10 bases. TRBV6-7 belongs to the ORF category, with a function that is uncertain. This CDR3 has 15 amino acids. J gave up 8 bases and V 5 bases, and 9 bases lay outside the gene matches. CDR3 residues: CASSLKGLAIDEQFF. CDR3 coding DNA: TGTGCCAGCAGTCTGAAGGGACTAGCGATCGATGAGCAGTTCTTC.

The chain employs TRBV4-1 and TRBJ2-7; D may be TRBD1 or TRBD2 (5 bases each). V was shortened by 1 base and J by 1 base, with 11 bases between the two germline ends. CDR1 and CDR2 from the germline V gene are MGHRA and YSYEKL. There are 15 residues in the CDR3. CDR3 sequence: CASSQGWDGSYEQYF. CDR3 DNA: TGCGCCAGCAGCCAAGGGTGGGACGGATCCTACGAGCAGTACTTC.

This chain connects TRBV28 to TRBJ2-2; 7 bases match TRBD1. The CDR3 runs to 16 residues. CDR1 MDHEN and CDR2 SYDVKM come from the germline V gene. J was trimmed by 6 bases and V by 2 bases; bases with no gene match: 9. The CDR3 DNA is TGTGCCAGCAGTTTAAGGGCAGGGGGTAAGGCCGGGGAGCTGTTTTTT. Protein: CASSLRAGGKAGELFF.

This chain uses TRBV11-2 with TRBJ1-1, with TRBD1 identical over 11 bases. The CDR3 loop spans 15 amino acids. After removal of 5 bases from V and 4 bases from J, the junction contained 6 bases not matched to a gene. Germline V gene lookup returns CDR1 SGHAT and CDR2 FQNNGV. The CDR3 loop is CASSKYGQGATEAFF. The CDR3 coding sequence is TGTGCCAGCAGCAAATACGGACAGGGGGCCACTGAAGCTTTCTTT.

J is TRBJ2-5 and V is TRBV13; 10 positions agree with TRBD2. After removal of 5 bases from V and 4 bases from J, the junction contained 16 bases not matched to a gene. This CDR3 comprises 18 residues. Per the germline V gene, CDR1 is PRHDT and CDR2 is FYEKMQ (reference sequence). Here the CDR3 DNA reads TGTGCCAGCAGCATCGGGATTAGCGGGAGGATACAGGGAGAGACCCAGTACTTC. This encodes CASSIGISGRIQGETQYF.

This chain links TRBV20-1 with TRBJ2-1; D is uncertain. The V and J ends lost 4 bases and 12 bases respectively, with 10 bases between them. There are 10 residues in the CDR3. The germline V gene encodes CDR1 DFQATT and CDR2 SNEGSKA (reference sequence). CDR3 nucleotide sequence: TGCAGTGCTACGGACGGGTGGCAGTTCTTC. This codes for CSATDGWQFF.

V and J are TRBV28 and TRBJ2-1; no firm D call. CDR3 size: 14 residues. Trimming took 3 bases from V and 8 from J, leaving 14 bases between them. Germline-derived CDR1 and CDR2 are MDHEN and SYDVKM. CDR3 in DNA: TGTGCCAGCAGTTTTGGCCTGGTAAGCGATGAGCAGTTCTTC. Its protein product is CASSFGLVSDEQFF.

The V and J genes are TRBV5-1 and TRBJ2-7; 11 bases line up with TRBD2. The CDR3 runs to 15 residues. Per the germline V gene, CDR1 is SGHRS and CDR2 is YFSETQ. With 4 bases clipped from V and 6 bases from J, the junction kept 9 bases outside the gene matches. The CDR3 is CASSPKLAGELEQYF. The CDR3, as DNA: TGCGCCAGCAGCCCCAAACTAGCGGGAGAACTCGAGCAGTACTTC.